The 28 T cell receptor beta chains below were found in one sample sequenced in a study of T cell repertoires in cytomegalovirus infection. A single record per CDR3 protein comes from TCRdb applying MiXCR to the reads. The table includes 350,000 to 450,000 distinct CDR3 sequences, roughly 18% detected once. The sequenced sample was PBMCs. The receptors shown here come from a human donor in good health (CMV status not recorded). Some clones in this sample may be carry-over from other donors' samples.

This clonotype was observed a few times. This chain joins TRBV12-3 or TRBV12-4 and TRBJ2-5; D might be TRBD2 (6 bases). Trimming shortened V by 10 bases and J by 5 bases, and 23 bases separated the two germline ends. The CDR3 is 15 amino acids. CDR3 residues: CATYKGTWTSETQYF. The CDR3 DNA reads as TGTGCCACCTATAAGGGGACTTGGACGTCGGAGACCCAGTACTTC.

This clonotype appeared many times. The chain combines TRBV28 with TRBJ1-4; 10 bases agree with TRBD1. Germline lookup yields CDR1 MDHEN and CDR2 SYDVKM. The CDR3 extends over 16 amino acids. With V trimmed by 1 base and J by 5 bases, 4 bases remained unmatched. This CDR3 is CASSLYPGQGNEKLFF. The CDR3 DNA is TGTGCCAGCAGTTTATACCCGGGACAGGGGAATGAAAAACTGTTTTTT.

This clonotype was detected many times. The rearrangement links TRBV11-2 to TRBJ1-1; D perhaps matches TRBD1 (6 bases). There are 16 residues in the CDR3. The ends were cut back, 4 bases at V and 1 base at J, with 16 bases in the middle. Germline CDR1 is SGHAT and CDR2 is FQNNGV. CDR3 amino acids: CASSSQRTATNTEAFF. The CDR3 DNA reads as TGTGCCAGCAGCTCCCAACGGACAGCTACGAACACTGAAGCTTTCTTT. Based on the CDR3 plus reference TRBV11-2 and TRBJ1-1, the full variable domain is EAGVAQSPRYKIIEKRQSVAFWCNPISGHATLYWYQQILGQGPKLLIQFQNNGVVDDSQLPKDRFSAERLKGVDSTLKIQPAKLEDSAVYLCASSSQRTATNTEAFFGQGTRLTVV.

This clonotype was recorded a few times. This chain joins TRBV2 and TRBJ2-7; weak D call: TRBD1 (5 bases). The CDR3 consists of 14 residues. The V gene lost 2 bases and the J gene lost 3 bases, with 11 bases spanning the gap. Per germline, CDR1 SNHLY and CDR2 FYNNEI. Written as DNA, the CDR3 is TGTGCCAGCAGTGAATTGGGCAGGGACTACGAGCAGTACTTC. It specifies CASSELGRDYEQYF.

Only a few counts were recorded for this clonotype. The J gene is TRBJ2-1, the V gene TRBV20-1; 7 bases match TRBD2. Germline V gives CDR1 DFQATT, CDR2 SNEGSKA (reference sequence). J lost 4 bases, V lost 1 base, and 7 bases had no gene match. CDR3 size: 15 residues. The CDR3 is CSARVSSGTYNEQFF. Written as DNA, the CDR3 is TGCAGTGCTAGAGTGTCTAGCGGTACTTACAATGAGCAGTTCTTC.

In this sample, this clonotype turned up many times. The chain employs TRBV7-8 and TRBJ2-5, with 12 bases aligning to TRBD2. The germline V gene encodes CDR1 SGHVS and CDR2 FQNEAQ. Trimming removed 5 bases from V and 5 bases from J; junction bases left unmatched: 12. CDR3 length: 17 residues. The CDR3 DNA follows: TGTGCCAGCAGCCTAGGGGCTAGCGGGGGGGCTCGGGAGACCCAGTACTTC. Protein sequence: CASSLGASGGARETQYF. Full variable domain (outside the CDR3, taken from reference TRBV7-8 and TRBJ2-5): GAGVSQSPRYKVAKRGQDVALRCDPISGHVSLFWYQQALGQGPEFLTYFQNEAQLDKSGLPSDRFFAERPEGSVSTLKIQRTQQEDSAVYLCASSLGASGGARETQYFGPGTRLLVL.

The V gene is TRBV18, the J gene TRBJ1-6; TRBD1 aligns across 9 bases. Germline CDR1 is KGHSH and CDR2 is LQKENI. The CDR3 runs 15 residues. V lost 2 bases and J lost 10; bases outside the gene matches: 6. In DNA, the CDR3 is TGTGCCAGCTCACCAGTCACAGGGGGCGAATCACCCCTCCACTTT. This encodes CASSPVTGGESPLHF. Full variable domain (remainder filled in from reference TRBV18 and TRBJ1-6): NAGVMQNPRHLVRRRGQEARLRCSPMKGHSHVYWYRQLPEEGLKFMVYLQKENIIDESGMPKERFSAEFPKEGPSILRIQQVVRGDSAAYFCASSPVTGGESPLHFGNGTRLTVT.

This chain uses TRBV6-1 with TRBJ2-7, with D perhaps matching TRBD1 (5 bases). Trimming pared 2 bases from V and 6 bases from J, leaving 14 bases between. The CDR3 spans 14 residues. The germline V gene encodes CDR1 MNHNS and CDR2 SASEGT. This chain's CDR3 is CASSELGVGPEQYF. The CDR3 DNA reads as TGTGCCAGCAGTGAACTAGGGGTTGGGCCCGAGCAGTACTTC.

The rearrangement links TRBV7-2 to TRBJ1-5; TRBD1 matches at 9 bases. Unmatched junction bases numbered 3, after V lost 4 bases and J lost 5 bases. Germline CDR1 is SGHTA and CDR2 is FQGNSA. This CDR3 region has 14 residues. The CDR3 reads CASSSGQGYQPQHF. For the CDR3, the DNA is TGTGCCAGCAGCTCGGGACAGGGTTATCAGCCCCAGCATTTT.

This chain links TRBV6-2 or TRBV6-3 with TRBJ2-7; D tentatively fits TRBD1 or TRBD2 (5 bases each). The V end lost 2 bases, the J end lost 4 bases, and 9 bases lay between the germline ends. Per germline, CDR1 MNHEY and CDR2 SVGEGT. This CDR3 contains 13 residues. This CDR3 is CASSYGDVYEQYF. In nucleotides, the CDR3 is TGTGCCAGCAGTTACGGGGACGTTTACGAGCAGTACTTC.

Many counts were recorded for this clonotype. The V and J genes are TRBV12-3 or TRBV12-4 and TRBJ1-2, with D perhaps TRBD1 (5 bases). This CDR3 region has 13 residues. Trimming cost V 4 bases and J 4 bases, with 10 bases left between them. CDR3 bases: TGTGCCAGCAGTTACCAGGGTTCCTATGGCTACACCTTC. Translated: CASSYQGSYGYTF.

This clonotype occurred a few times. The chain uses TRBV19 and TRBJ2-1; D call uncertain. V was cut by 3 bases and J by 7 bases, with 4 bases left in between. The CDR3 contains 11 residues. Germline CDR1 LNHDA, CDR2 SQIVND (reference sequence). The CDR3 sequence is CASSMGNEQFF. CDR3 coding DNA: TGTGCCAGTAGTATGGGAAATGAGCAGTTCTTC. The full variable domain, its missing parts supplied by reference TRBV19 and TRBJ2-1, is DGGITQSPKYLFRKEGQNVTLSCEQNLNHDAMYWYRQDPGQGLRLIYYSQIVNDFQKGDIAEGYSVSREKKESFPLTVTSAQKNPTAFYLCASSMGNEQFFGPGTRLTVL.

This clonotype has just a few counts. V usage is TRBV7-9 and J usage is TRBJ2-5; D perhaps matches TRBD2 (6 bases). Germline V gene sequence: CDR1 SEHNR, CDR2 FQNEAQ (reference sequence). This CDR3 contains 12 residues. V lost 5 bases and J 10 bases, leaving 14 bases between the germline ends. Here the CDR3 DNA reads TGTGCCAGCAGCCAGACTGGGGAGGTCCAGTACTTC. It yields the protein CASSQTGEVQYF.

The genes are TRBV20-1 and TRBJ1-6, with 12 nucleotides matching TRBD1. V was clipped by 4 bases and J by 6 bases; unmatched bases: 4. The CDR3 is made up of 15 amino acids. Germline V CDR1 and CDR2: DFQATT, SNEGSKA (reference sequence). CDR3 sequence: CSAKGQGAGNSPLHF. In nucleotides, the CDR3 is TGCAGTGCTAAGGGACAGGGGGCTGGTAATTCACCCCTCCACTTT.

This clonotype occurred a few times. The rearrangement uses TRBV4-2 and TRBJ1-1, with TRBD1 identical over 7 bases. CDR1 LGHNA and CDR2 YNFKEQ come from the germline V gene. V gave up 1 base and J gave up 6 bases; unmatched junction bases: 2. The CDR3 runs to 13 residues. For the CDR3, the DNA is TGTGCCAGCAGCCAAGGAGGGGGCCCTGAAGCTTTCTTT. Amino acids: CASSQGGGPEAFF.

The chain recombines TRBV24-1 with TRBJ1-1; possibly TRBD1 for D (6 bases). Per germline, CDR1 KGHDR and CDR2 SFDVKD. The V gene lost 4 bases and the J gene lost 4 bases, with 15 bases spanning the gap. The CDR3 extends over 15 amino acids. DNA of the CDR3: TGTGCCACCAGTGACGCAACGGGGGCCGGCACTGAAGCTTTCTTT. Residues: CATSDATGAGTEAFF.

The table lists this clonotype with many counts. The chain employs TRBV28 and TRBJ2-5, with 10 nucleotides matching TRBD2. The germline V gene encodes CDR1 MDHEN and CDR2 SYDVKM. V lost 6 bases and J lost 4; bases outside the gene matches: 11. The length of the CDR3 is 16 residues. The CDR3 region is CASSSPAGGLGETQYF. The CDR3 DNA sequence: TGTGCCAGCAGCTCCCCAGCGGGGGGGCTTGGAGAGACCCAGTACTTC.

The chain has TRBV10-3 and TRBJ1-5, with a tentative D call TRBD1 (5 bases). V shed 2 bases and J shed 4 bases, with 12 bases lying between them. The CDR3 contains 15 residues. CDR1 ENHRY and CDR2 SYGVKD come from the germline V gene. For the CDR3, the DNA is TGTGCCATCAGTGAGGAGGGGTTGGATAATCAGCCCCAGCATTTT. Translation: CAISEEGLDNQPQHF.

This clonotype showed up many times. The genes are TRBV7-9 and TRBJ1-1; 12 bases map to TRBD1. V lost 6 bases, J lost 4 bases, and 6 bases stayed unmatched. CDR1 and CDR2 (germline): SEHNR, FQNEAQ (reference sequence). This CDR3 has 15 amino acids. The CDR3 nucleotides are TGTGCCAGCAGGGGGACAGGGGGCGCCGGCACTGAAGCTTTCTTT. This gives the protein CASRGTGGAGTEAFF.

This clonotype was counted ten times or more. The CDR3 DNA follows: TGTGCCAGCAGCCCTGGTCCGTCCTACGAGCAGTACTTC. As protein: CASSPGPSYEQYF. The chain has TRBV7-9 and TRBJ2-7; D not resolved. Trimming cost V 5 bases and J 1 base, with 9 bases left between them. The length of the CDR3 is 13 residues. Germline V gives CDR1 SEHNR, CDR2 FQNEAQ (reference sequence).

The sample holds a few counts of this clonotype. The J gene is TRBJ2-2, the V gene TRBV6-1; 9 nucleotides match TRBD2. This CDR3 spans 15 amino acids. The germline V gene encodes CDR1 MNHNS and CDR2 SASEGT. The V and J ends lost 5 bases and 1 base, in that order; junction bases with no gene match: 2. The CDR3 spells CASSRLAVNTGELFF. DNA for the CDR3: TGTGCCAGCAGTCGACTAGCGGTGAACACCGGGGAGCTGTTTTTT.

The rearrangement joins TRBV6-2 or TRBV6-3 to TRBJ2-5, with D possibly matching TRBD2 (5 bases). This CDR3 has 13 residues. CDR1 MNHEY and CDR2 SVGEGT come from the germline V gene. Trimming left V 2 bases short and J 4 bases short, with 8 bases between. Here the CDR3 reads CASSYVSGETQYF. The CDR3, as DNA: TGTGCCAGCAGTTACGTCAGCGGAGAGACCCAGTACTTC.

CDR3 region: CASSQGATYEQYF. The CDR3 nucleotides are TGTGCCAGCAGCCAGGGGGCAACCTACGAGCAGTACTTC. The V gene is TRBV7-9, the J gene TRBJ2-7, with 8 bases that match TRBD1. The CDR3 is 13 residues long. CDR1 SEHNR and CDR2 FQNEAQ come from the germline V gene (reference sequence). V lost 5 bases and J lost 2; bases outside the gene matches: 2.

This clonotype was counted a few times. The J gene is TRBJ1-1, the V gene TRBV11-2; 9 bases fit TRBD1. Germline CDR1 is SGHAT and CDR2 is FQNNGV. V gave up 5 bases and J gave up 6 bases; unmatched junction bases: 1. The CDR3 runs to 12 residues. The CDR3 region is CASSRQGAEAFF. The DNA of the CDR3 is TGTGCCAGCAGCCGACAGGGGGCTGAAGCTTTCTTT.

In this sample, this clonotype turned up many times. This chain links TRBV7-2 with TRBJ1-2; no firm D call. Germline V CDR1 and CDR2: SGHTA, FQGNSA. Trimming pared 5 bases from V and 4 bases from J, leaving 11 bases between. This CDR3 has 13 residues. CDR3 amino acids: CASSPGPGYGYTF. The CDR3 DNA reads TGTGCCAGCAGCCCCGGACCGGGCTATGGCTACACCTTC.

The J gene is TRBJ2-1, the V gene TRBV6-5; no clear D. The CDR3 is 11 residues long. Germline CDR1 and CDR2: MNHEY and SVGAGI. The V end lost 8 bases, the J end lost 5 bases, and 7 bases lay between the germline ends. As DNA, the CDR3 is TGTGCCAGCGGACGGAACAATGAGCAGTTCTTC. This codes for CASGRNNEQFF.

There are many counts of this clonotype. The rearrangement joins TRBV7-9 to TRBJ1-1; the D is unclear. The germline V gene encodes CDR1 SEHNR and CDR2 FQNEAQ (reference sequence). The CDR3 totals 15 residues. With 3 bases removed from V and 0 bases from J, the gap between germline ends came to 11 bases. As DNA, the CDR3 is TGTGCCAGCAGCTTTACCCTCTCCATGAACACTGAAGCTTTCTTT. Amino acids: CASSFTLSMNTEAFF.

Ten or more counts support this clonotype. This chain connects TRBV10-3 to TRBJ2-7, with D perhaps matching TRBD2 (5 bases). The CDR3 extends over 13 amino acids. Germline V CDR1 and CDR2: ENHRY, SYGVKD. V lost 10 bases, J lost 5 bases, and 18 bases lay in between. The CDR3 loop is CATSRASGDEQYF. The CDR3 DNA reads TGTGCCACATCAAGGGCCTCCGGGGACGAGCAGTACTTC.